The TCR beta chain described here comes from a study of T cell changes during pregnancy in multiple sclerosis. Data came from immunoSEQ multiplex PCR; TCRdb stores just in-frame clones and leaves some out. The profile shows tens of thousands of clones, about 91% of them singletons. The CDR3 sequence is 15 residues long. Germline V lookup: CDR1 SGHTA, CDR2 FQGNSA. V was trimmed by 6 bases and J by 2 bases, leaving 17 bases between them. The sample consisted of peripheral blood, taken before pregnancy. V and J are TRBV7-2 and TRBJ2-7, with a possible D match to TRBD1 (6 bases). The receptor was derived from a female donor with multiple sclerosis, enrolled in a pregnancy study. For the CDR3, the DNA is TGTGCCAGCAGTTTAACCCGGGACACCGCCTACGAGCAGTACTTC. This encodes CASSLTRDTAYEQYF.